This T cell receptor (beta chain) is from a study of blood T cell repertoires in COVID-19. In the study overall: Acute and convalescent COVID-19 samples came from the United States, Italy and Spain.

Trimming took 2 bases from V and 5 from J; bases not matched to a gene: 6. CDR3 size: 16 residues. In germline, CDR1 is MGHRA, CDR2 YSYEKL. The method was immunoSEQ multiplex PCR; TCRdb's version includes in-frame clones alone and lacks a portion of them. The table includes under 250,000 clones, roughly 77% detected once. Sequenced material: peripheral blood. This TCR derives from a woman aged 40 to 50 with COVID-19, enrolled during active disease. V gene TRBV4-1 combines with J gene TRBJ2-5; 12 nucleotides agree with TRBD2. CDR3 loop: CASSQLAGGLRETQYF. The CDR3 coding sequence is TGCGCCAGCAGCCAACTAGCGGGGGGGCTCCGGGAGACCCAGTACTTC.